The next 25 T cell receptor beta chains were all read from a single sample in a study of cytomegalovirus exposure and HLA in healthy donors. This PCR relied on a set of 60 Vbeta primers and 13 Jbeta primers. Sequencing used immunoSEQ multiplex PCR; TCRdb keeps in-frame clones, though not all of them. The top ten clones hold roughly 10% of a sample with around 120,000 clones, 70% to 80% of them seen once. The material sequenced was PBMCs. The receptors here all came from a woman in her 50s in good health and CMV-seropositive.

DNA for the CDR3: TGTGCCTGGACAGTTCAGGGGGCTTACTATTCACCCCTCCACTTT. This encodes CAWTVQGAYYSPLHF. The chain employs TRBV30 and TRBJ1-6, with 8 bases aligning to TRBD1. V trimming: 4 bases; J trimming: 8 bases; junction bases outside the gene matches: 10. The CDR3 runs 15 residues. Looked up from germline, CDR1 is GTSNPN and CDR2 is SVGIG (reference sequence).

The chain links TRBV11-3 to TRBJ2-1; D may be TRBD1 (5 bases). The V gene lost 5 bases and the J gene lost 0 bases, with 14 bases spanning the gap. The CDR3 is made up of 16 amino acids. The germline CDR1 and CDR2 sequences are SGHNT and YENEEA. The CDR3 loop reads CASSTKTVNSYNEQFF. CDR3 DNA sequence: TGTGCCAGCAGCACTAAGACAGTTAACTCCTACAATGAGCAGTTCTTC.

The genes are TRBV5-1 and TRBJ1-1, with TRBD1 matching 9 bases. CDR3 length equals 15 residues. Trimming at V came to 4 bases and at J to 2 bases, leaving 6 bases not matched to a gene. The germline gives CDR1 SGHRS, CDR2 YFSETQ. The CDR3 bases are TGCGCCAGCAGCGGACGGACAGGGGTAAACACTGAAGCTTTCTTT. Translation: CASSGRTGVNTEAFF.

The chain recombines TRBV29-1 with TRBJ2-7, with D possibly matching TRBD2 (5 bases). The V end was cut by 5 bases, the J end by 6 bases, with 14 bases between. From germline, CDR1 is SQVTM and CDR2 ANQGSEA. This CDR3 comprises 12 residues. The CDR3 loop is CSVRSGGGEQYF. CDR3 in DNA: TGCAGCGTTAGATCCGGAGGTGGCGAGCAGTACTTC.

CDR3 sequence: CASRLTGSRGADTQYF. The DNA of the CDR3 is TGCGCCAGCAGGCTGACCGGGAGCAGAGGGGCAGATACGCAGTATTTT. The V call is TRBV5-1, the J call TRBJ2-3; tentative D call: TRBD2 (6 bases). Trimming removed 5 bases at V and 4 bases at J, with 20 bases between. Germline-derived CDR1 and CDR2 are SGHRS and YFSETQ. The length of the CDR3 is 16 residues.

The chain is built from TRBV29-1 and TRBJ2-7, with D possibly TRBD2 on 6 matching bases. CDR1 is SQVTM and CDR2 is ANQGSEA in the germline V gene. This CDR3 is built from 13 residues. Trimming cost V 4 bases and J 5 bases, with 15 bases left between them. The CDR3 bases are TGCAGCGTTGCGCTTTCAGCGGGCCACGAGCAGTACTTC. Its translation is CSVALSAGHEQYF.

This clone was recorded a few times. The chain links TRBV7-3 to TRBJ1-1; the D gene is possibly TRBD1 (5 bases). Germline V gene data show CDR1 as SGHTA and CDR2 as FQGTGA. Trimming removed 3 bases from V and 5 bases from J, with 13 bases in between. The CDR3 has 14 residues. The DNA for the CDR3 is TGTGCCAGCAGCTTGGGGCAGCAGGGAACTGAAGCTTTCTTT. Protein sequence: CASSLGQQGTEAFF. Full variable domain (remainder filled in from reference TRBV7-3 and TRBJ1-1): GAGVSQTPSNKVTEKGKYVELRCDPISGHTALYWYRQSLGQGPEFLIYFQGTGAADDSGLPNDRFFAVRPEGSVSTLKIQRTERGDSAVYLCASSLGQQGTEAFFGQGTRLTVV.

This sequence joins TRBV12-5 and TRBJ2-1; a possible D gene is TRBD2 (5 bases). Germline V gene data show CDR1 as LGHNT and CDR2 as FRNRAP. Trimming cost V 1 base and J 7 bases, with 14 bases left between them. The CDR3 spans 15 residues. In DNA form, the CDR3 reads TGTGCTAGTGGTTTGGGTGGGGAGCGGACTAATGAGCAGTTCTTC. Translated, it gives CASGLGGERTNEQFF.

The genes are TRBV7-3 and TRBJ2-7, with 9 positions matching TRBD1. Germline CDR1 is SGHTA and CDR2 is FQGTGA. The trim removed 3 bases at V and 1 base at J, leaving 1 base unmatched. The CDR3 length is 14 residues. CDR3 in amino acids: CASSLDRGSYEQYF. Written as DNA, the CDR3 is TGTGCCAGCAGCTTGGACAGGGGATCCTACGAGCAGTACTTC.

The genes are TRBV7-9 and TRBJ1-6; 10 nucleotides line up with TRBD1. Germline V gene sequence: CDR1 SEHNR, CDR2 FQNEAQ (reference sequence). V dropped 5 bases and J dropped 0; count of bases not matched to a gene: 7. CDR3 length equals 18 residues. The CDR3: CASSTGTGDSSYNSPLHF. The DNA for the CDR3 is TGTGCCAGCAGCACCGGGACAGGGGATAGCTCCTATAATTCACCCCTCCACTTT. The full variable domain, rest sourced from reference TRBV7-9 and TRBJ1-6, is DTGVSQNPRHKITKRGQNVTFRCDPISEHNRLYWYRQTLGQGPEFLTYFQNEAQLEKSRLLSDRFSAERPKGSFSTLEIQRTEQGDSAMYLCASSTGTGDSSYNSPLHFGNGTRLTVT.

V usage is TRBV5-4 and J usage is TRBJ2-3, with D possibly TRBD2 on 5 matching bases. CDR1 SGHNT and CDR2 YYREEE come from the germline V gene (reference sequence). The length of the CDR3 is 15 residues. V was pared by 3 bases and J by 0 bases, with 11 bases between. In DNA, the CDR3 is TGTGCCAGCAGCTCAAGCGGAATTAGCACAGATACGCAGTATTTT. Translation gives CASSSSGISTDTQYF.

The V and J genes are TRBV15 and TRBJ2-3; 7 bases are a match to TRBD2. The germline V gene has CDR1 LNHNV and CDR2 YYDKDF (reference sequence). The ends lost 3 bases at V and 0 bases at J; junction bases unmatched: 9. The CDR3 extends over 17 amino acids. The CDR3, as DNA: TGTGCCACCAGCAGGTGGGAGGGGCCGGCTAGCACAGATACGCAGTATTTT. This encodes CATSRWEGPASTDTQYF.

This clone was found a few times. Other DNA sequences within the sample encode an identical CDR3. The V call is TRBV5-1, the J call TRBJ2-1; a weak D match, TRBD2 (6 bases). Germline V gene sequence: CDR1 SGHRS, CDR2 YFSETQ. The CDR3 spans 16 residues. V dropped 0 bases and J dropped 1 base, with 11 bases sitting between them. The CDR3 DNA is TGCGCCAGCAGCTTGGCCCTCCGGGGGTCCTACAATGAGCAGTTCTTC. Amino acids: CASSLALRGSYNEQFF. Drawing the rest from reference TRBV5-1 and TRBJ2-1, the complete variable domain is KAGVTQTPRYLIKTRGQQVTLSCSPISGHRSVSWYQQTPGQGLQFLFEYFSETQRNKGNFPGRFSGRQFSNSRSEMNVSTLELGDSALYLCASSLALRGSYNEQFFGPGTRLTVL.

Only a few counts were recorded for this clone. The chain uses TRBV4-2 and TRBJ2-7; tentatively, D is TRBD2 (5 bases). V gave up 0 bases and J gave up 7 bases, with 19 bases separating them. Germline CDR1 and CDR2: LGHNA and YNFKEQ. The CDR3 has 16 amino acids. The CDR3 sequence: CASSQDVGRKLGEQYF. As DNA, the CDR3 is TGTGCCAGCAGCCAAGATGTCGGTCGGAAACTAGGAGAGCAGTACTTC.

The rearrangement uses TRBV27 and TRBJ1-2, with D perhaps TRBD1 (6 bases). The CDR3 loop spans 13 amino acids. Germline lookup yields CDR1 MNHEY and CDR2 SMNVEV (reference sequence). V was pared by 0 bases and J by 9 bases, with 11 bases between. The CDR3 nucleotides are TGTGCCAGCAGTTTATCGGCCAGGGGTCGCTACACCTTC. Its translation is CASSLSARGRYTF.

V gene TRBV29-1 combines with J gene TRBJ1-1; D is ambiguous. Germline CDR1 is SQVTM and CDR2 is ANQGSEA. This CDR3 has 12 residues. Trimming pared 6 bases from V and 3 bases from J, leaving 11 bases between. CDR3: CSVQTFDTEAFF. CDR3 bases: TGCAGCGTACAGACATTTGACACTGAAGCTTTCTTT.

V is TRBV5-1 and J is TRBJ1-5, with unresolved D. Germline CDR1 SGHRS, CDR2 YFSETQ. The V and J ends lost 0 bases and 0 bases respectively, with 10 bases between them. The CDR3 runs 16 residues. This CDR3 reads CASSLGGGVSNQPQHF. The CDR3 coding sequence is TGCGCCAGCAGCTTGGGTGGTGGAGTTAGCAATCAGCCCCAGCATTTT.

This clone has more than one count but fewer than ten. The gene calls are TRBV2 and TRBJ1-1; D possibly corresponds to TRBD1 (6 bases). Trimming took off 6 bases at V and 2 bases at J, with 16 bases between the two ends. This CDR3 contains 15 residues. Germline CDR1 reads SNHLY; CDR2 reads FYNNEI. The CDR3 region is CASRSQGIRNTEAFF. The DNA of the CDR3 is TGTGCCAGCAGGTCACAGGGAATACGAAACACTGAAGCTTTCTTT.

The chain recombines TRBV29-1 with TRBJ1-2; D perhaps matches TRBD1 (6 bases). The germline CDR1 and CDR2 sequences are SQVTM and ANQGSEA. V was cut by 3 bases and J by 6 bases, with 17 bases left in between. The CDR3 runs 14 residues. The CDR3 region is CSVEARGPVHGYTF. CDR3 DNA sequence: TGCAGCGTTGAGGCGCGGGGGCCGGTCCATGGCTACACCTTC.

The chain combines TRBV11-2 with TRBJ1-5; D is undetermined. The V gene's germline CDR1 is SGHAT and CDR2 FQNNGV. The CDR3 consists of 14 residues. Trimming took 5 bases from V and 9 from J, leaving 17 bases between them. DNA of the CDR3: TGTGCCAGCAGCCCGACCCCCGACAAACCGCCCCAGCATTTT. This codes for CASSPTPDKPPQHF.

The chain uses TRBV6-1 and TRBJ1-5; no firm D call. The CDR3 loop spans 13 amino acids. The germline V gene has CDR1 MNHNS and CDR2 SASEGT. Trimming removed 2 bases at V and 4 bases at J, with 6 bases between. The CDR3 spells CASSENMNQPQHF. DNA for the CDR3: TGTGCCAGCAGTGAAAATATGAATCAGCCCCAGCATTTT.

V is TRBV6-1 and J is TRBJ1-1; 7 nucleotides match TRBD1. Germline trimming cut 8 bases from V and 5 bases from J; bases unmatched to any gene: 8. CDR3 length equals 13 residues. CDR1 and CDR2 from the germline V gene are MNHNS and SASEGT. In DNA form, the CDR3 reads TGTGCCAGCGTGTACAGGGGAGAGACTGAAGCTTTCTTT. This translates into CASVYRGETEAFF.

This rearrangement joins TRBV6-4 to TRBJ1-1; D is perhaps TRBD1 (6 bases). With 11 bases removed from V and 4 bases from J, the gap between germline ends came to 14 bases. The CDR3 runs to 12 residues. The germline CDR1 and CDR2 sequences are MRHNA and SNTAGT. CDR3 nucleotides: TGTGCCGGGGGGGCGCATTCCACTGAAGCTTTCTTT. It is translated as CAGGAHSTEAFF.

This rearrangement joins TRBV2 to TRBJ2-1, with a tentative D call TRBD2 (5 bases). The CDR3 consists of 14 residues. Germline V gives CDR1 SNHLY, CDR2 FYNNEI. V was clipped by 6 bases and J by 8 bases, with 17 bases between them. The CDR3 sequence is CASSGGWQKDEQFF. CDR3 DNA sequence: TGTGCCAGCAGCGGCGGGTGGCAGAAGGATGAGCAGTTCTTC. Filled out from reference TRBV2 and TRBJ2-1, the complete variable domain reads EPEVTQTPSHQVTQMGQEVILRCVPISNHLYFYWYRQILGQKVEFLVSFYNNEISEKSEIFDDQFSVERPDGSNFTLKIRSTKLEDSAMYFCASSGGWQKDEQFFGPGTRLTVL.

The chain is built from TRBV7-8 and TRBJ2-5, with D unclear. V was cut by 5 bases and J by 4 bases, with 20 bases left in between. The germline V gene has CDR1 SGHVS and CDR2 FQNEAQ. The CDR3 loop spans 16 amino acids. The CDR3 coding sequence is TGTGCCAGCAGCCCCGCTTATGGCAGCGCCCTAGAGACCCAGTACTTC. Translated: CASSPAYGSALETQYF.